This T cell receptor beta chain was retrieved from a study of blood T cell repertoires in COVID-19. Study at large: Specimens from acute and convalescent COVID-19 originated in the United States, Italy and Spain. PBMCs, B-cell-depleted T cells, or T cells provided the cDNA or gDNA that made up the material.

This CDR3 has 13 residues. Germline V gene data show CDR1 as SGHDT and CDR2 as YYEEEE. V lost 1 base, J lost 7 bases, and 3 bases stayed unmatched. Original methodology: Amplification with reference gene primers provided the estimates of nucleated cell counts. Repertoires were generated with immunoSEQ multiplex PCR, while TCRdb's copy carries only in-frame clones and drops some. The DNA was the basis for D and trimming; V, J and clone size are from that table. This table has around 200,000 clones, 70% to 80% appearing once. Patients of the Seattle cohort, enrolled during active infection, were followed longitudinally.

This sequence originates from a woman between 35 and 50 years old with COVID-19, enrolled during active disease. The sequenced sample consisted of peripheral blood. The chain links TRBV5-6 to TRBJ1-2, with 8 bases that match TRBD1. The chain's CDR3 is CASSLQGASGYTF. The CDR3 nucleotides read TGTGCCAGCAGCTTGCAGGGGGCGAGTGGCTACACCTTC.